These 29 T cell receptor beta chains share one sample of origin, sequenced in a study of T cells in Graves' hyperthyroidism and ophthalmopathy. Amplification targeted TCR beta CDR3 regions from RNA transcripts. Initially, a first-round RT-PCR of the TCR CDR3 employed the HTBI primer set. TCRdb reprocessed the multiplex PCR reads with MiXCR, giving one entry per CDR3 protein. The data contain some 500,000 distinct CDR3 sequences, 14% of them singletons. Sequenced sample: blood. These receptors all stem from a woman aged 18-29 years with Graves' hyperthyroidism.

At least ten counts were recorded for this clonotype. This chain links TRBV18 with TRBJ2-7; 7 positions match TRBD1. Unmatched junction bases numbered 5, after V lost 6 bases and J lost 0 bases. The CDR3 is 14 residues long. CDR1 is KGHSH and CDR2 is LQKENI in the germline V gene. CDR3 region: CASSLGQFSYEQYF. The DNA for the CDR3 is TGTGCCAGCTCCCTGGGACAGTTCTCCTACGAGCAGTACTTC.

This clonotype was counted many times. The gene calls are TRBV20-1 and TRBJ2-5; 12 positions agree with TRBD1. Germline values: CDR1 DFQATT, CDR2 SNEGSKA (reference sequence). The CDR3 has 15 residues. V shed 8 bases, J shed 4 bases, and the junction held 11 bases outside the gene matches. CDR3: CSPSGDRGRGETQYF. The CDR3 coding sequence is TGCAGTCCGTCTGGGGACAGGGGGCGAGGAGAGACCCAGTACTTC.

With regard to this clonotype: The junction differs from germline at one of its ends, possibly a read error. This chain uses TRBV4-2 with TRBJ2-4; possibly TRBD2 for D (5 bases). Near its end, the DNA agrees better with TRBJ2-1, so the J call may be wrong. The CDR3 sequence is 15 residues long. Germline CDR1 and CDR2: LGHNA and YNFKEQ. The CDR3: CASRGGGTSNNDQFF. The CDR3, as DNA: TGTGCCAGCAGAGGAGGTGGAACTAGTAACAATGATCAGTTCTTC.

This clonotype was seen repeatedly, ten times or more. The J gene is TRBJ2-7, the V gene TRBV18; 7 nucleotides align to TRBD1. CDR3 length equals 13 residues. Germline-derived CDR1 and CDR2 are KGHSH and LQKENI. J was trimmed by 6 bases and V by 2 bases; bases with no gene match: 4. The CDR3, as DNA: TGTGCCAGCTCACCAACGACAGGGTTCGAGCAGTACGTC. Residues: CASSPTTGFEQYV.

In its sample, this clonotype was seen once. The J gene is TRBJ2-7, the V gene TRBV30; D may be TRBD2 (7 bases). Deletions cut 8 bases from V and 7 bases from J, with 12 bases between. In germline, CDR1 is GTSNPN, CDR2 SVGIG (reference sequence). CDR3 size: 10 residues. Here the CDR3 DNA reads TGTGCCGGGGGGGGCTATGAGCAGTACTTC. Translation gives CAGGGYEQYF.

The rearrangement joins TRBV6-1 to TRBJ1-4; maybe TRBD1 (5 bases). V dropped 6 bases and J dropped 4 bases, with 18 bases sitting between them. CDR3 length: 16 amino acids. In germline, CDR1 is MNHNS, CDR2 SASEGT. CDR3 coding DNA: TGTGCCAGCAGGAACGCGGGGGGGGAAATTAATGAAAAACTGTTTTTT. It is translated as CASRNAGGEINEKLFF.

The chain employs TRBV5-4 and TRBJ1-4; D uncertain. Germline CDR1 SGHNT, CDR2 YYREEE (reference sequence). Trimming stripped 0 bases from V and 8 bases from J, with 8 bases between. The CDR3 contains 13 residues. CDR3 amino acids: CASSLGRQEKLFF. In DNA, the CDR3 is TGTGCCAGCAGCTTGGGACGCCAAGAAAAACTGTTTTTT. Variable domain in full (rest from reference TRBV5-4 and TRBJ1-4): ETGVTQSPTHLIKTRGQQVTLRCSSQSGHNTVSWYQQALGQGPQFIFQYYREEENGRGNFPPRFSGLQFPNYSSELNVNALELDDSALYLCASSLGRQEKLFFGSGTQLSVL.

J is TRBJ2-1 and V is TRBV5-1; 9 nucleotides agree with TRBD2. Germline V gene sequence: CDR1 SGHRS, CDR2 YFSETQ. CDR3 length: 14 residues. Germline trimming cut 0 bases from V and 8 bases from J; bases unmatched to any gene: 3. The DNA for the CDR3 is TGCGCCAGCAGCTTGGGCGGGAGGGAATATGAGCAGTTCTTC. Protein: CASSLGGREYEQFF.

The table lists this clonotype with many counts. The chain uses TRBV30 and TRBJ2-7; a weak D match, TRBD2 (7 bases). Germline loops: CDR1 GTSNPN, CDR2 SVGIG (reference sequence). The CDR3 is 13 amino acids. The V and J ends lost 4 bases and 1 base respectively, with 11 bases between them. DNA for the CDR3: TGTGCCTGGATGGGGGGGCAATCCTACGAGCAGTACTTC. Translation: CAWMGGQSYEQYF. Full variable domain (outside the CDR3, taken from reference TRBV30 and TRBJ2-7): SQTIHQWPATLVQPVGSPLSLECTVEGTSNPNLYWYRQAAGRGLQLLFYSVGIGQISSEVPQNLSASRPQDRQFILSSKKLLLSDSGFYLCAWMGGQSYEQYFGPGTRLTVT.

This clonotype was observed a few times. V usage is TRBV5-1 and J usage is TRBJ2-1; 7 bases agree with TRBD2. Germline V gene lookup returns CDR1 SGHRS and CDR2 YFSETQ. V trimming: 7 bases; J trimming: 4 bases; junction bases outside the gene matches: 8. CDR3 length: 14 amino acids. The CDR3 DNA follows: TGCGCCAGCGGGCTAGCGGACTCTTACAATGAGCAGTTCTTC. This sequence encodes CASGLADSYNEQFF.

This clonotype was seen repeatedly, ten times or more. The chain joins TRBV27 to TRBJ1-3; D is unclear. CDR1 MNHEY and CDR2 SMNVEV come from the germline V gene (reference sequence). The CDR3 is 13 residues long. V gave up 8 bases and J gave up 0 bases, with 8 bases separating them. The CDR3 nucleotides read TGTGCCAGCCGTACTCACTCTGGAAACACCATATATTTT. Its protein product is CASRTHSGNTIYF.

In this sample, this clonotype turned up many times. The chain joins TRBV5-6 to TRBJ2-7; no reliable D call. V dropped 0 bases and J dropped 3 bases, with 7 bases sitting between them. Germline-derived CDR1 and CDR2 are SGHDT and YYEEEE. This CDR3 spans 13 amino acids. The CDR3 sequence: CASSLDSYYEQYF. The CDR3 nucleotides read TGTGCCAGCAGCTTGGACAGTTACTACGAGCAGTACTTC.

The genes are TRBV6-1 and TRBJ1-5, with D hard to call. The CDR3 runs 15 residues. The V end was cut by 5 bases, the J end by 0 bases, with 11 bases between. CDR1 is MNHNS, CDR2 SASEGT, per germline. DNA for the CDR3: TGTGCCAGCAGTTACAGCGGGGATAGCAATCAGCCCCAGCATTTT. It yields the protein CASSYSGDSNQPQHF.

In this sample, this clonotype turned up a few times. The V gene is TRBV7-8, the J gene TRBJ1-5; D gene ambiguous. The V gene's germline CDR1 is SGHVS and CDR2 FQNEAQ. This CDR3 contains 17 residues. The V and J ends lost 4 bases and 0 bases respectively, with 16 bases between them. The CDR3 DNA reads TGTGCCAGCAGCTCCCGCCCAGCCATTAATAGCAATCAGCCCCAGCATTTT. Translating it yields CASSSRPAINSNQPQHF.

J is TRBJ1-5 and V is TRBV9; no clear D gene. The CDR3 has 14 amino acids. The germline V gene has CDR1 SGDLS and CDR2 YYNGEE. V lost 3 bases, J lost 0 bases, and 7 bases lay in between. The CDR3 region has the DNA TGTGCCAGCAGCGCCTCATCTAGCAATCAGCCCCAGCATTTT. Its translation: CASSASSSNQPQHF.

This clonotype appeared many times. This rearrangement joins TRBV6-1 to TRBJ2-3, with D possibly matching TRBD2 (7 bases). The CDR3 has 14 amino acids. Trimming pared 8 bases from V and 4 bases from J, leaving 16 bases between. Germline V lookup: CDR1 MNHNS, CDR2 SASEGT. This chain's CDR3 is CASLRGGEADTQYF. CDR3 DNA: TGTGCCAGCCTTAGGGGGGGAGAAGCAGATACGCAGTATTTT.

This clonotype was counted many times. This sequence joins TRBV30 and TRBJ1-3; D remains unclear. The CDR3 extends over 16 amino acids. The V gene's germline CDR1 is GTSNPN and CDR2 SVGIG (reference sequence). Trimming shortened V by 3 bases and J by 0 bases, and 15 bases separated the two germline ends. Here the CDR3 DNA reads TGTGCCTGGAGGCATCCGGACGGCACCTCTGGAAACACCATATATTTT. Protein: CAWRHPDGTSGNTIYF.

V and J are TRBV24-1 and TRBJ2-7; TRBD2 aligns across 16 bases. The CDR3 has 19 residues. Unmatched junction bases numbered 9, after V lost 4 bases and J lost 1 base. Germline V lookup: CDR1 KGHDR, CDR2 SFDVKD. CDR3 DNA: TGTGCCACCAGTGAACGCGGGACTAGCGGGAGGGCCGGGTCCTACGAGCAGTACTTC. Translated, it gives CATSERGTSGRAGSYEQYF.

This clonotype was counted at least ten times. J is TRBJ2-2 and V is TRBV14; D is uncertain. V shed 4 bases and J shed 6 bases, with 9 bases lying between them. This CDR3 has 13 amino acids. Germline loops: CDR1 SGHDN, CDR2 FVKESK. CDR3 bases: TGTGCCAGCAGCCGGGGAAGCGCCGGGGAGCTGTTTTTT. The encoded protein is CASSRGSAGELFF.

The rearrangement links TRBV12-3 or TRBV12-4 to TRBJ2-2, with unresolved D. The CDR3 runs 11 residues. With 6 bases removed from V and 7 bases from J, the gap between germline ends came to 6 bases. CDR3 sequence: CASSRGGELFF. The CDR3 DNA reads as TGTGCCAGCAGCCGTGGCGGGGAGCTGTTTTTT.

A note on this clonotype: This may stem from a read error, because a much larger clone lies one nucleotide away. J is TRBJ1-2 and V is TRBV10-3; D unclear. Germline CDR1 ENHRY, CDR2 SYGVKD. CDR3 size: 13 residues. V was trimmed by 3 bases and J by 0 bases, leaving 5 bases between them. DNA of the CDR3: TGTGCCATCAGTGAAAAATCTAACTATGGCTACACCTTC. It encodes CAISEKSNYGYTF.

In this sample, this clonotype turned up many times. The V gene is TRBV6-1, the J gene TRBJ2-2; D unresolved. CDR3 length equals 11 residues. Germline loops: CDR1 MNHNS, CDR2 SASEGT. V was cut by 8 bases and J by 10 bases, with 11 bases left in between. CDR3 bases: TGTGCCAGCGGGAAAGGTGTGGAGCTGTTTTTT. This translates into CASGKGVELFF.

The V gene is TRBV12-3 or TRBV12-4, the J gene TRBJ1-2; TRBD1 might be the D (6 bases). This CDR3 has 17 residues. Trimming pared 6 bases from V and 2 bases from J, leaving 22 bases between. The CDR3 loop is CASRSLGGDTPNYGYTF. DNA for the CDR3: TGTGCCAGCAGGTCCCTCGGGGGGGACACACCGAACTATGGCTACACCTTC.

With regard to this clonotype: This may be a read error: a much more frequent sequence differs by one nucleotide. The J gene is TRBJ2-7, the V gene TRBV3-1; 10 positions match TRBD2. The CDR3 has 19 residues. Germline CDR1 reads LGHDT; CDR2 reads YNNKEL (reference sequence). Here the CDR3 DNA reads TGTGCCAGCGGCCAAGCATCGGGACTAGCGAACCGACCCCTCTACGAGCAGTACTTC. Translated: CASGQASGLANRPLYEQYF.

The CDR3 is CASSFSSIGGQGYREKLFF. The CDR3 DNA is TGTGCCAGCAGCTTTAGTTCCATCGGGGGACAGGGATATCGGGAAAAACTGTTTTTT. The chain couples TRBV7-2 to TRBJ1-4; 9 bases agree with TRBD1. The V and J ends lost 3 bases and 8 bases, in that order; junction bases with no gene match: 19. The CDR3 length is 19 residues. Germline CDR1 and CDR2: SGHTA and FQGNSA.

This clonotype was recorded at least ten times. This chain joins TRBV10-2 and TRBJ2-2; 9 nucleotides match TRBD2. Germline values: CDR1 WSHSY, CDR2 SAAADI. This CDR3 comprises 15 residues. The V segment lost 4 bases and the J segment 2 bases; nucleotides outside the gene matches: 2. CDR3 sequence reads: CASSGSGGNTGELFF. The CDR3 coding sequence is TGCGCCAGCAGTGGTAGCGGGGGTAACACCGGGGAGCTGTTTTTT.

This chain links TRBV14 with TRBJ1-6; 8 nucleotides align to TRBD1. From germline, CDR1 is SGHDN and CDR2 FVKESK. J lost 12 bases, V lost 3 bases, and 7 bases had no gene match. The CDR3 consists of 14 residues. The CDR3 DNA is TGTGCCAGCAGCCAGCGGACAGGGCCGGAACCCCTCCACTTT. Translating gives CASSQRTGPEPLHF.

The V gene is TRBV6-5, the J gene TRBJ1-2; D is undetermined. V lost 2 bases and J lost 4, with 11 bases in between. Germline V gene lookup returns CDR1 MNHEY and CDR2 SVGAGI. The CDR3 consists of 14 residues. CDR3 sequence reads: CASSYKADTYGYTF. The CDR3 DNA reads TGTGCCAGCAGTTACAAGGCAGATACCTATGGCTACACCTTC.

The chain recombines TRBV4-1 with TRBJ2-1; no clear D gene. This CDR3 has 15 amino acids. Germline CDR1 reads MGHRA; CDR2 reads YSYEKL. The V end was cut by 2 bases, the J end by 0 bases, with 8 bases between. CDR3 sequence (DNA): TGCGCCAGCAGCCAAATTTTAAGCTCCTACAATGAGCAGTTCTTC. Protein: CASSQILSSYNEQFF.